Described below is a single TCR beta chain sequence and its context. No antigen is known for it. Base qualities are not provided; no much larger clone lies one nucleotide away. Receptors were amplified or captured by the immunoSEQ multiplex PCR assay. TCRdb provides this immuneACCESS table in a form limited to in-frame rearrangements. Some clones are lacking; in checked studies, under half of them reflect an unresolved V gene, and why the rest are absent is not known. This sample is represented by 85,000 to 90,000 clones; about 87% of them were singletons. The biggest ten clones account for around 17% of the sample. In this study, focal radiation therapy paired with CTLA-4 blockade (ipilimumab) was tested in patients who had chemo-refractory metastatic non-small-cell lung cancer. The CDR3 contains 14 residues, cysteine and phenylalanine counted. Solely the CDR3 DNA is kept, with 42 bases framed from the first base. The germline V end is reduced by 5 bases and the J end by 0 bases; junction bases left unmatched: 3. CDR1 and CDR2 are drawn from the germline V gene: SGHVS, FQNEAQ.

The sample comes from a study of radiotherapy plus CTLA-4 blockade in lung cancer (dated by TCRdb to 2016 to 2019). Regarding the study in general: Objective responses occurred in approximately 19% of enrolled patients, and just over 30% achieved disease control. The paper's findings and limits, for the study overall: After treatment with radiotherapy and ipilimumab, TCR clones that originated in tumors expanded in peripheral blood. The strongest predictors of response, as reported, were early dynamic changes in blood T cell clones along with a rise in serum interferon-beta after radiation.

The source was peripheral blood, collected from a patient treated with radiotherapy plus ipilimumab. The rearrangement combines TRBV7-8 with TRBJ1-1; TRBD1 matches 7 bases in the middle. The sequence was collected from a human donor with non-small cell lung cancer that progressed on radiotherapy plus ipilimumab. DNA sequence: TGTGCCAGCAGCCGGACAGGAATGAACACTGAAGCTTTCTTT. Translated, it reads CASSRTGMNTEAFF. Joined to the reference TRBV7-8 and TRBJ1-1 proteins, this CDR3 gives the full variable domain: GAGVSQSPRYKVAKRGQDVALRCDPISGHVSLFWYQQALGQGPEFLTYFQNEAQLDKSGLPSDRFFAERPEGSVSTLKIQRTQQEDSAVYLCASSRTGMNTEAFFGQGTRLTVV.